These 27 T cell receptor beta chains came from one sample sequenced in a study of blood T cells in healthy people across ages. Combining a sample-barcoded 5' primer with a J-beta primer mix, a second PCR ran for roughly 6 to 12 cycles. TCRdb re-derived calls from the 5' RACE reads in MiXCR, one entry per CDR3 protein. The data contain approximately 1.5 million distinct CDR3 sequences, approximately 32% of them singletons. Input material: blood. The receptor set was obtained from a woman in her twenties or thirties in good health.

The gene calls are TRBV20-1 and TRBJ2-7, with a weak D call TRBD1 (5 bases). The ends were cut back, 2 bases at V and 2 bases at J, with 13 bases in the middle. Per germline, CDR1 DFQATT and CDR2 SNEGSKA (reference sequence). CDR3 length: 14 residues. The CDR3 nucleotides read TGCAGTGCTAGATTATCACAGGCAGCCTACGAGCAGTACTTC. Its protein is CSARLSQAAYEQYF.

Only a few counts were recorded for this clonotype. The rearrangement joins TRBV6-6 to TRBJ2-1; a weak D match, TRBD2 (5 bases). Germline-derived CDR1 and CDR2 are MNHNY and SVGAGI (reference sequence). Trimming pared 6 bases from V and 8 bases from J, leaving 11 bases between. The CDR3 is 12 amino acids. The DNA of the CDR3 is TGTGCCAGCAGCAATGGACTCGATGAGCAGTTCTTC. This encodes CASSNGLDEQFF.

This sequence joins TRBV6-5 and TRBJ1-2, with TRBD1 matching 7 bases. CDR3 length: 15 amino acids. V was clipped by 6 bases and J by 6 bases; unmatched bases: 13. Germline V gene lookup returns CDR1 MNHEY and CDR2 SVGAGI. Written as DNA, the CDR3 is TGTGCCAGCAGGGATGTAGGGGGCGCCGTTAATGGCTACACCTTC. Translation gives CASRDVGGAVNGYTF.

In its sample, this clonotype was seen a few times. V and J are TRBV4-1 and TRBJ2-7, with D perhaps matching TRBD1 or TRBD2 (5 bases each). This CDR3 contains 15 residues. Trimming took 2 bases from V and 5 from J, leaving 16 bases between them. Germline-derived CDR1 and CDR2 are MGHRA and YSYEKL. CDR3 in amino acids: CASSQPVGTPHEQYF. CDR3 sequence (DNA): TGCGCCAGCAGCCAACCGGTCGGGACCCCCCACGAGCAGTACTTC.

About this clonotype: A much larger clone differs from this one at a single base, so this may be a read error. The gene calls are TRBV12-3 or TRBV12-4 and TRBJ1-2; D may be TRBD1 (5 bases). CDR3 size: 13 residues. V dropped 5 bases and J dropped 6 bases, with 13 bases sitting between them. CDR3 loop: CASSARAADGYTF. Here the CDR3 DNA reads TGTGCCAGCAGTGCCAGGGCAGCAGATGGCTACACCTTC.

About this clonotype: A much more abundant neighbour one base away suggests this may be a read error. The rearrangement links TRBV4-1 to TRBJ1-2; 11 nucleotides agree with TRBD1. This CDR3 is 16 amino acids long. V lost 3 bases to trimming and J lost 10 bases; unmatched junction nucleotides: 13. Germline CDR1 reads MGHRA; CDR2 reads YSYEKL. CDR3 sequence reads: CASSHPDRGLRSIYTF. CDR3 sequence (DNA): TGCGCCAGCAGCCACCCGGACAGGGGGCTAAGGTCGATCTACACCTTC.

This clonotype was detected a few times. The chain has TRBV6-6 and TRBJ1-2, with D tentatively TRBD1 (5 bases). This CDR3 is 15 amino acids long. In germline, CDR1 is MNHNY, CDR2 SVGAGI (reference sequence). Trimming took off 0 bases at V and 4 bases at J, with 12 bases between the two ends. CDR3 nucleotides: TGTGCCAGCAGTTACTCGGCAGGGCGTAGCTATGGCTACACCTTC. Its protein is CASSYSAGRSYGYTF.

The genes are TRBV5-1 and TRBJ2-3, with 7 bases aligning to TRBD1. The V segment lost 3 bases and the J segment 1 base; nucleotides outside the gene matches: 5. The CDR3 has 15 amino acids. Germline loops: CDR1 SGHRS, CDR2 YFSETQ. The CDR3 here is CASSYQGVGTDTQYF. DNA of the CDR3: TGCGCCAGCAGCTATCAGGGGGTCGGCACAGATACGCAGTATTTT. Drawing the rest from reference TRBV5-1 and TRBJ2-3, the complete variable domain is KAGVTQTPRYLIKTRGQQVTLSCSPISGHRSVSWYQQTPGQGLQFLFEYFSETQRNKGNFPGRFSGRQFSNSRSEMNVSTLELGDSALYLCASSYQGVGTDTQYFGPGTRLTVL.

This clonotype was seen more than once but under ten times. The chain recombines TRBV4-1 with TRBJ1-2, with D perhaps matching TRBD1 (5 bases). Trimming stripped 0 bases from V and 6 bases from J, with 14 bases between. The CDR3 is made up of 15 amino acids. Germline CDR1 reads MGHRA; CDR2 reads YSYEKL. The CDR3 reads CASSQEEGLGDGYTF. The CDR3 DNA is TGCGCCAGCAGCCAAGAGGAGGGTTTGGGGGATGGCTACACCTTC.

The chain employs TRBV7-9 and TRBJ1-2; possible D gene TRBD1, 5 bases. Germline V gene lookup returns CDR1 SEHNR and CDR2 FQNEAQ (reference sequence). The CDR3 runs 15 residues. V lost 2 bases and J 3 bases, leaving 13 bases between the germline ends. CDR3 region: CASSLIAGPHYGYTF. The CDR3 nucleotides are TGTGCCAGCAGCTTAATAGCAGGGCCCCACTATGGCTACACCTTC.

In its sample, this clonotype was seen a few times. DNA for the CDR3: TGTGCCAGCAGTTTATTAAGCGGGGGGGCCAGGGATACGCAGTATTTT. It translates to CASSLLSGGARDTQYF. V and J are TRBV27 and TRBJ2-3, with 10 nucleotides matching TRBD2. The length of the CDR3 is 16 residues. Unmatched junction bases numbered 7, after V lost 1 base and J lost 6 bases. CDR1 is MNHEY, CDR2 SMNVEV, per germline (reference sequence).

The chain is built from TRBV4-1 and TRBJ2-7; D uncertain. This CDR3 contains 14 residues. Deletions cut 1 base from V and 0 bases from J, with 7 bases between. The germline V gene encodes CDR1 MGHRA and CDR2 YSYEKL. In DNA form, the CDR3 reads TGCGCCAGCAGCCAAGCAGGCCTCTCCTACGAGCAGTACTTC. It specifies CASSQAGLSYEQYF.

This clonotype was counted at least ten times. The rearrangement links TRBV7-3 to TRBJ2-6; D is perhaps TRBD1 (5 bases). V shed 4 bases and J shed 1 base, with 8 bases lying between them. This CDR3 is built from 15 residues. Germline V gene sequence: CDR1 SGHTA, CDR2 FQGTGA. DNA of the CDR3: TGTGCCAGCAGCTCCCACAGGTCTGGGGCCAACGTCCTGACTTTC. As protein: CASSSHRSGANVLTF. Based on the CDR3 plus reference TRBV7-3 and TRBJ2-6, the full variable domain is GAGVSQTPSNKVTEKGKYVELRCDPISGHTALYWYRQSLGQGPEFLIYFQGTGAADDSGLPNDRFFAVRPEGSVSTLKIQRTERGDSAVYLCASSSHRSGANVLTFGAGSRLTVL.

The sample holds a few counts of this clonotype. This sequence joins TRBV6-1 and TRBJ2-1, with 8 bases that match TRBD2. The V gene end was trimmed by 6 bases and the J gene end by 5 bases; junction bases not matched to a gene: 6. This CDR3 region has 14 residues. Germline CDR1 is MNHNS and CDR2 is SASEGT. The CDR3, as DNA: TGTGCCAGCAGCCCTCCAGCGGGAGACAATGAGCAGTTCTTC. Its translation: CASSPPAGDNEQFF.

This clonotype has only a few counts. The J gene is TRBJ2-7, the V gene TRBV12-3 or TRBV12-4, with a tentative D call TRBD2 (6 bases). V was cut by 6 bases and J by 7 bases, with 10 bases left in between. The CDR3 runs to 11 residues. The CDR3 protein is CASRFGGEQYF. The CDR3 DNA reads TGTGCCAGCAGATTTGGGGGGGAGCAGTACTTC.

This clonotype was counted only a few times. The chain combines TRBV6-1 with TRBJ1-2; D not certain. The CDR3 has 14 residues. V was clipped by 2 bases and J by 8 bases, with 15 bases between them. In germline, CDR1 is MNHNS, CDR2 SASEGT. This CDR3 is CASSEYGASVGYTF. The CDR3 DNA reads TGTGCCAGCAGTGAATACGGCGCTTCCGTCGGCTACACCTTC.

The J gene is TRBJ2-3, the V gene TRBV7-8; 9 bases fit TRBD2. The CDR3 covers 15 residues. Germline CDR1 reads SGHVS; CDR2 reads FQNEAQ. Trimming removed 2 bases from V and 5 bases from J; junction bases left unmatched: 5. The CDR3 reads CASSLLSGGGDTQYF. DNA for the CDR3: TGTGCCAGCAGCTTACTTAGCGGGGGAGGAGATACGCAGTATTTT.

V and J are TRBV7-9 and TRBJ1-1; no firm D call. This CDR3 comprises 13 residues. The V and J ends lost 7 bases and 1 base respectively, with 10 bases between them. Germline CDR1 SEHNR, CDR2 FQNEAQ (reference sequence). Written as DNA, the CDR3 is TGTGCCAGCATAGGTCGGGGGAACACTGAAGCTTTCTTT. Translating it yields CASIGRGNTEAFF.

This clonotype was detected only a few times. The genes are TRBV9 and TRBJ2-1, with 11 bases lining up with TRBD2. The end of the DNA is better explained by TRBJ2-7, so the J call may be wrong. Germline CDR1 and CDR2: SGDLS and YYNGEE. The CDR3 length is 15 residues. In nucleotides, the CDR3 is TGTGCCAGCAGCACTAGCGGGAGCAACTACAATGAGCAGTACTTC. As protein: CASSTSGSNYNEQYF.

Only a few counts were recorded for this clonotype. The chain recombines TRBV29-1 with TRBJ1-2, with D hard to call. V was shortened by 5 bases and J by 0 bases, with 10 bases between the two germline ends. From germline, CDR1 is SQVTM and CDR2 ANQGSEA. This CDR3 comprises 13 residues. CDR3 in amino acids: CSVTDGSNYGYTF. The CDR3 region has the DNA TGCAGCGTTACTGACGGCTCTAACTATGGCTACACCTTC. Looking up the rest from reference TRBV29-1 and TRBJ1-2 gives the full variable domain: SAVISQKPSRDICQRGTSLTIQCQVDSQVTMMFWYRQQPGQSLTLIATANQGSEATYESGFVIDKFPISRPNLTFSTLTVSNMSPEDSSIYLCSVTDGSNYGYTFGSGTRLTVV.

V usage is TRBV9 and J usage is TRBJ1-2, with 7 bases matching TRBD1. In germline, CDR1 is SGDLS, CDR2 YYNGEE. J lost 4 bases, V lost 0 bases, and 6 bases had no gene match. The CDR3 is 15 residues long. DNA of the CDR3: TGTGCCAGCAGCGTAGGTGGGGACAGCCCCTATGGCTACACCTTC. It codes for CASSVGGDSPYGYTF.

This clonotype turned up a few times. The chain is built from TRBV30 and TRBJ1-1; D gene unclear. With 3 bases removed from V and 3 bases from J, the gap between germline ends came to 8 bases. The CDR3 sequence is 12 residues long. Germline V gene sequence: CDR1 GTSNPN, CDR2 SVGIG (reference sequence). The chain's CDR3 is CAWSQADTEAFF. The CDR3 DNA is TGTGCCTGGAGCCAAGCGGACACTGAAGCTTTCTTT.

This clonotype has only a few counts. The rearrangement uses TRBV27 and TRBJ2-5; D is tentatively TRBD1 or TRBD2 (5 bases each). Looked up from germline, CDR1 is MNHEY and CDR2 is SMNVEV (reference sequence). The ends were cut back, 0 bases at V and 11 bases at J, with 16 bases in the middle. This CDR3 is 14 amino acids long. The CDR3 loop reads CASSLSAQGREQYF. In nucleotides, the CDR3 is TGTGCCAGCAGTTTATCGGCTCAGGGAAGGGAGCAGTACTTC.

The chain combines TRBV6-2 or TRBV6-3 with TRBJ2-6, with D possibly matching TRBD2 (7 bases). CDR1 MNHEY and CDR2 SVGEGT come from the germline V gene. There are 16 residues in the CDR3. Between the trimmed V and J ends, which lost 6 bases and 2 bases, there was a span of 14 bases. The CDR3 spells CASSGGPGAGANVLTF. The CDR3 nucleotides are TGTGCCAGCAGCGGGGGGCCAGGGGCTGGGGCCAACGTCCTGACTTTC.

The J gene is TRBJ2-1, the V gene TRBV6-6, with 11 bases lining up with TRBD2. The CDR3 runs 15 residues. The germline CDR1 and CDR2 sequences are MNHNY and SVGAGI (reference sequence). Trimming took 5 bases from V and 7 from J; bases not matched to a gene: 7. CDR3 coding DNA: TGTGCCAGCAGTGGGACTAGCGGAGGGTGGAATGAGCAGTTCTTC. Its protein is CASSGTSGGWNEQFF.

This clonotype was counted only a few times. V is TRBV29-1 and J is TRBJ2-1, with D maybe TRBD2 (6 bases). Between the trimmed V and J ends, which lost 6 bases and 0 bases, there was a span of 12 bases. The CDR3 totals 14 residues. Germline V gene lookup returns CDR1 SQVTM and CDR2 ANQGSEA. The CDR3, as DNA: TGCAGCGTAGTCCTAGCGAGCTCCTACAATGAGCAGTTCTTC. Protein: CSVVLASSYNEQFF.

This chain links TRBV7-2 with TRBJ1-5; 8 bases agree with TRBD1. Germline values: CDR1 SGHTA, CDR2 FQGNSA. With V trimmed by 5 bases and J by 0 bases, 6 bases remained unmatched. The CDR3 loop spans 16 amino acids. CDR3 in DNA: TGTGCCAGCAGCCCACGACAGGGGAGTAGCAATCAGCCCCAGCATTTT. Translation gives CASSPRQGSSNQPQHF. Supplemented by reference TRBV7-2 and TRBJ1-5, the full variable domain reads GAGVSQSPSNKVTEKGKDVELRCDPISGHTALYWYRQSLGQGLEFLIYFQGNSAPDKSGLPSDRFSAERTGGSVSTLTIQRTQQEDSAVYLCASSPRQGSSNQPQHFGDGTRLSIL.